Listed here are 12 T cell receptor beta chains from one sample, sequenced in a study of CD4 T cells in relation to SARS-CoV-2 and coronaviruses. Only in-frame clones appear in the TCRdb table, and some are missing; sequencing was by immunoSEQ multiplex PCR. The sample lists some 69,000 clones; less than 95% were seen once. CD4+ T cells from unexposed donors were obtained before the COVID-19 pandemic (2011-2018). The specimen sequenced was naive CD4+ T cells from PBMCs. Described subset: naive CD4+ T cells isolated by negative enrichment. The receptors come from a human donor in good health.

CDR3 bases: TGTGCCAGCAGTTTAAATACAGGGACCACTGAAGCTTTCTTT. Amino acid sequence: CASSLNTGTTEAFF. This sequence joins TRBV28 and TRBJ1-1; TRBD1 might be the D (6 bases). The CDR3 totals 14 residues. Trimming cost V 2 bases and J 4 bases, with 11 bases left between them. Germline V gene sequence: CDR1 MDHEN, CDR2 SYDVKM.

The chain carries TRBV2 and TRBJ1-2; possibly TRBD1 for D (5 bases). Germline loops: CDR1 SNHLY, CDR2 FYNNEI. Trimming removed 0 bases from V and 6 bases from J, with 11 bases in between. The CDR3 has 14 residues. The DNA of the CDR3 is TGTGCCAGCAGTGAAGCTTTACAGGTCCATGGCTACACCTTC. It encodes CASSEALQVHGYTF.

The genes are TRBV4-1 and TRBJ2-6, with D maybe TRBD1 (6 bases). The CDR3 is 12 amino acids. Trimming stripped 4 bases from V and 13 bases from J, with 11 bases between. From germline, CDR1 is MGHRA and CDR2 YSYEKL. For the CDR3, the DNA is TGCGCCAGCAGCCTACAGGGCCAAGTCCTGACTTTC. Its translation: CASSLQGQVLTF.

The CDR3 DNA follows: TGTGCCAGCAGTCAATCGGGTGAGCAGTTCTTC. Protein: CASSQSGEQFF. The chain employs TRBV6-6 and TRBJ2-1; D uncertain. Germline lookup yields CDR1 MNHNY and CDR2 SVGAGI (reference sequence). The CDR3 sequence is 11 residues long. V dropped 5 bases and J dropped 9 bases, with 8 bases sitting between them.

The chain links TRBV19 to TRBJ2-7; 7 bases are a match to TRBD2. The CDR3 extends over 15 amino acids. Per germline, CDR1 LNHDA and CDR2 SQIVND (reference sequence). Trimming cost V 3 bases and J 3 bases; bases outside gene matches: 8. CDR3 protein: CASSIIIAGFYEQYF. The CDR3 DNA is TGTGCCAGTAGTATTATAATAGCGGGCTTCTACGAGCAGTACTTC.

The chain uses TRBV30 and TRBJ1-2; D is uncertain. The V gene's germline CDR1 is GTSNPN and CDR2 SVGIG (reference sequence). V lost 1 base and J lost 6, with 9 bases in between. CDR3 length: 12 amino acids. For the CDR3, the DNA is TGTGCCTGGAGTGAGCGGGGTAATGGCTACACCTTC. This sequence encodes CAWSERGNGYTF.

The chain uses TRBV5-1 and TRBJ2-1; the match to TRBD1 covers 7 bases. CDR3 length equals 14 residues. Germline assignment: CDR1 SGHRS and CDR2 YFSETQ. V trimming: 7 bases; J trimming: 2 bases; junction bases outside the gene matches: 6. The CDR3 DNA reads TGCGCCAGCCGACAGGGCTTACCCTACAATGAGCAGTTCTTC. Translating it yields CASRQGLPYNEQFF.

V is TRBV7-2 and J is TRBJ2-2; a possible D gene is TRBD2 (6 bases). V lost 3 bases, J lost 0 bases, and 11 bases lay in between. Germline V lookup: CDR1 SGHTA, CDR2 FQGNSA. The CDR3 runs 16 residues. The chain's CDR3 is CASSFRWTTNTGELFF. The DNA for the CDR3 is TGTGCCAGCAGCTTTCGTTGGACTACGAACACCGGGGAGCTGTTTTTT.

V gene TRBV5-1 combines with J gene TRBJ1-1, with D hard to call. The germline V gene has CDR1 SGHRS and CDR2 YFSETQ. The CDR3 totals 14 residues. Trimming stripped 5 bases from V and 1 base from J, with 12 bases between. DNA for the CDR3: TGCGCCAGCAGTCCCTCCCATCAGAACACTGAAGCTTTCTTT. Residues: CASSPSHQNTEAFF.

The J gene is TRBJ2-6, the V gene TRBV2; maybe TRBD2 (5 bases). This CDR3 has 16 amino acids. Germline CDR1 and CDR2: SNHLY and FYNNEI. The V and J ends lost 7 bases and 3 bases respectively, with 16 bases between them. In nucleotides, the CDR3 is TGTGCCAGCATACCCCAAGGGAGAGTTGGGGCCAACGTCCTGACTTTC. It translates to CASIPQGRVGANVLTF.

This clone was recorded a few times. The V gene is TRBV4-2, the J gene TRBJ2-7, with a tentative D call TRBD1 (6 bases). Germline V CDR1 and CDR2: LGHNA, YNFKEQ. V was clipped by 3 bases and J by 2 bases, with 14 bases between them. The CDR3 length is 15 residues. In nucleotides, the CDR3 is TGTGCCAGCAGCCATTCGAGGGACACCACCTACGAGCAGTACTTC. It is translated as CASSHSRDTTYEQYF.

The chain has TRBV7-3 and TRBJ2-1, with D maybe TRBD2 (6 bases). The V end was cut by 5 bases, the J end by 6 bases, with 11 bases between. Germline CDR1 is SGHTA and CDR2 is FQGTGA. This CDR3 spans 13 amino acids. CDR3 in DNA: TGTGCCAGCAGCACCCTAGCGTTCAATGAGCAGTTCTTC. Translated, it gives CASSTLAFNEQFF.